The T cell receptor (beta chain) under discussion was sequenced for a study of cytomegalovirus exposure and HLA in healthy donors. The PCR employed 60 Vbeta primers together with 13 Jbeta primers. The data were produced by immunoSEQ multiplex PCR, yet TCRdb's version contains in-frame clones alone and is incomplete. Among about 120,000 clones listed, approximately 8.6% were seen once. Germline lookup yields CDR1 LNHDA and CDR2 SQIVND (reference sequence). V shed 6 bases and J shed 6 bases, with 27 bases lying between them. This CDR3 is 18 amino acids long. V gene TRBV19 combines with J gene TRBJ1-5; tentatively, D is TRBD1 (5 bases). The material sequenced was PBMCs. The TCR comes from a woman aged 40 to 50 in good health and CMV-seropositive. In DNA form, the CDR3 reads TGTGCCAGTAGCCCTAAGAGGCAGGGTGTCAGCCGAGGTCAGCCCCAGCATTTT. It translates to CASSPKRQGVSRGQPQHF.